This TCR beta chain originates from a study of siplizumab effects on memory and regulatory T cells. V dropped 1 base and J dropped 0 bases, with 7 bases sitting between them. The germline V gene encodes CDR1 SGHRS and CDR2 YFSETQ. The CDR3 is 15 residues long. Produced via immunoSEQ multiplex PCR; TCRdb's table is partial and in-frame only. The table has 90,000 to 120,000 clones, 93% seen once. The gene calls are TRBV5-1 and TRBJ1-4; unclear D gene. The TCR originated in a human donor in good health. Source material: Tregs sorted from blood. The DNA of the CDR3 is TGCGCCAGCAGCTTGTCAGGAGCAACTAATGAAAAACTGTTTTTT. This codes for CASSLSGATNEKLFF.